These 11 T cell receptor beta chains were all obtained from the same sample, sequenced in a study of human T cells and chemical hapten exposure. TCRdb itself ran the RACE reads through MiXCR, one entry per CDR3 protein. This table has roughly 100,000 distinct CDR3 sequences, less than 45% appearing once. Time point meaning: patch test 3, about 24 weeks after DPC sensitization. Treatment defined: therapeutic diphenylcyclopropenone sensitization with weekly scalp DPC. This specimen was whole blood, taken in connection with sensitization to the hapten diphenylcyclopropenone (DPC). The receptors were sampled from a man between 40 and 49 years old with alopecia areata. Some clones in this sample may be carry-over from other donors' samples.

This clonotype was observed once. The CDR3 sequence is CASSYTNGQFYGYTF. The CDR3 DNA reads as TGTGCCAGCAGTTACACCAACGGACAGTTCTATGGCTACACCTTC. The rearrangement links TRBV6-5 to TRBJ1-2; a weak D match, TRBD1 (6 bases). CDR1 is MNHEY and CDR2 is SVGAGI in the germline V gene. The CDR3 runs to 15 residues. Trimming stripped 2 bases from V and 4 bases from J, with 14 bases between.

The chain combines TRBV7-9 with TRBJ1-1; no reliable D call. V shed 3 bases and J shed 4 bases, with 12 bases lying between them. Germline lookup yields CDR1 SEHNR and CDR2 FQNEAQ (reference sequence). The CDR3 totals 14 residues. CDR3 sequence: CASSLSSGGTEAFF. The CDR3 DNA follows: TGTGCCAGCAGCTTGTCTTCCGGTGGCACTGAAGCTTTCTTT.

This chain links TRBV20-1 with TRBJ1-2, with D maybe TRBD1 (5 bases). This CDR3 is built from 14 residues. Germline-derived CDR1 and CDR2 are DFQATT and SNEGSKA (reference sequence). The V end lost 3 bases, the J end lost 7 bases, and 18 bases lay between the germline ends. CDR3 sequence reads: CSASGTRGVAGYTF. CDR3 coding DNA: TGCAGTGCTAGCGGGACTCGAGGGGTGGCTGGCTACACCTTC.

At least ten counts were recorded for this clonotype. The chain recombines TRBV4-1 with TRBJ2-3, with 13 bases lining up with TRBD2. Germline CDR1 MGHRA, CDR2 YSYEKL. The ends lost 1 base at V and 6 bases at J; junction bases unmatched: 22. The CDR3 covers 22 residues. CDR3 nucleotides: TGCGCCAGCAGCCAAGTTTATCCTATGATGGGTCGGACTAGCGGGAGTATGGATACGCAGTATTTT. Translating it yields CASSQVYPMMGRTSGSMDTQYF.

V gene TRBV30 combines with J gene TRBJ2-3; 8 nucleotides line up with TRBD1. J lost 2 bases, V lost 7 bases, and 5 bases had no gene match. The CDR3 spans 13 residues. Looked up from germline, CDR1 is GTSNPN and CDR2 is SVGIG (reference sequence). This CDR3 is CASQGAYTDTQYF. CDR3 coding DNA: TGTGCCTCTCAGGGGGCATACACAGATACGCAGTATTTT.

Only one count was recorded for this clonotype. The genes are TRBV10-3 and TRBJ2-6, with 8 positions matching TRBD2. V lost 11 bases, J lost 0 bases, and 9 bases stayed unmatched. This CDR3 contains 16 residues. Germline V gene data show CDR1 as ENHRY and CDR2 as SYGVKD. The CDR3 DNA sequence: TGTGCCGCCTCTACTAGCGGCCTCTCTGGGGCCAACGTCCTGACTTTC. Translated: CAASTSGLSGANVLTF.

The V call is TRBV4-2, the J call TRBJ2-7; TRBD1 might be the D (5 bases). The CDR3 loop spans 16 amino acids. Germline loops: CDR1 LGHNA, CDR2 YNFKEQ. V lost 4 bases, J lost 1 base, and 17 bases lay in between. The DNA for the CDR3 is TGTGCCAGCAGCCTTCTTGCCCAGGGAACTTCCTACGAGCAGTACTTC. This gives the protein CASSLLAQGTSYEQYF.

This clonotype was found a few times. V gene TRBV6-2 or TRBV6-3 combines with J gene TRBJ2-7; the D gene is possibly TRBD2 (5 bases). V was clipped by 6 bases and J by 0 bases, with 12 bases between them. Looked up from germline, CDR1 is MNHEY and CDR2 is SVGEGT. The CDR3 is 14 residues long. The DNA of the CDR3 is TGTGCCAGCAGCGGACTGGCTAGCTCCTACGAGCAGTACGTC. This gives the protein CASSGLASSYEQYV.

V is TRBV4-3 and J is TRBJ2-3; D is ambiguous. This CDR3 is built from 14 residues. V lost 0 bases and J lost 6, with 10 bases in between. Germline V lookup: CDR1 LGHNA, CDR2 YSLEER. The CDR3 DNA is TGCGCCAGCAGCCAAGATCAAAGGGCGGATACGCAGTATTTT. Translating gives CASSQDQRADTQYF.

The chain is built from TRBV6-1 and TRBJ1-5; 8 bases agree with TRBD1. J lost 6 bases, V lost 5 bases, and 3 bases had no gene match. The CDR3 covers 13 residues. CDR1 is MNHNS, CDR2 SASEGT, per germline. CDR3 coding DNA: TGTGCCAGCAGTCCAGGGGGCAGTCAGCCCCAGCATTTT. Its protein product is CASSPGGSQPQHF.

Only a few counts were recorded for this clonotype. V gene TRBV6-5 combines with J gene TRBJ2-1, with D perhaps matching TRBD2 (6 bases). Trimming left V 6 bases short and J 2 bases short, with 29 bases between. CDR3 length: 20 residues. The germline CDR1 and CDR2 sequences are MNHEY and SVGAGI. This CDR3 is CASRPRWASVPQEAYNEQFF. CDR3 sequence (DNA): TGTGCCAGCAGACCACGTTGGGCTAGCGTACCTCAGGAAGCCTACAATGAGCAGTTCTTC.